Described below is a single T cell receptor (beta chain) sequence and its context. Its antigen is undetermined. The data derive from a study of T cell responses to AZD1222 COVID-19 vaccine. Points from the study as a whole: Spike-specific TCR breadth and depth both grew after two AZD1222 doses. Baseline testing showed seropositivity in only a handful of AZD1222 recipients.

Method: immunoSEQ multiplex PCR; TCRdb's copy keeps in-frame clones and lacks some. Among 80,000 or so clones listed, 70% to 80% were seen once. The CDR3 is 13 residues long. CDR1 is LNHNV and CDR2 is YYDKDF in the germline V gene (reference sequence). V gave up 6 bases and J gave up 6 bases; unmatched junction bases: 5. The source of this sequence is an adult who received the MenACWY meningococcal vaccine as a control. This chain uses TRBV15 with TRBJ1-5; TRBD1 matches 7 bases. The sample consisted of peripheral blood, taken 28 days after the second dose of the MenACWY control vaccine. The CDR3 here is CATSLDRAQPQHF. CDR3 DNA sequence: TGTGCCACCAGTCTCGACAGGGCTCAGCCCCAGCATTTT. Full variable domain (rest looked up from reference TRBV15 and TRBJ1-5): DAMVIQNPRYQVTQFGKPVTLSCSQTLNHNVMYWYQQKSSQAPKLLFHYYDKDFNNEADTPDNFQSRRPNTSFCFLDIRSPGLGDTAMYLCATSLDRAQPQHFGDGTRLSIL.